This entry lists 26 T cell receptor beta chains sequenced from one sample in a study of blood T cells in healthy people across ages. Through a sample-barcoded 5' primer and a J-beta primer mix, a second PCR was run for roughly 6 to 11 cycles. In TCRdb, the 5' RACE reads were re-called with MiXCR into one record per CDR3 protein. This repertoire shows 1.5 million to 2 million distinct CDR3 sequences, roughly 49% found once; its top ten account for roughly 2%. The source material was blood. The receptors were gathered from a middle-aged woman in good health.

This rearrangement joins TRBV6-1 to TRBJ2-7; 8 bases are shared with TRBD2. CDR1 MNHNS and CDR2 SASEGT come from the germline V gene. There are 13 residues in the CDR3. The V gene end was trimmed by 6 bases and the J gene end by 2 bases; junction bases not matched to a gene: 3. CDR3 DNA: TGTGCCAGCAGAGTGACTAGCGCCTACGAGCAGTACTTC. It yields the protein CASRVTSAYEQYF.

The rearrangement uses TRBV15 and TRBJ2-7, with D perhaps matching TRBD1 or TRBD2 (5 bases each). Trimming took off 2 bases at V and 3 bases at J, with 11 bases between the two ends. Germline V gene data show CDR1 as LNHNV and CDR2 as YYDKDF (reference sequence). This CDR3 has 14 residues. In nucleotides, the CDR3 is TGTGCCACCAGCAGAACCGGGACCAACTACGAGCAGTACTTC. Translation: CATSRTGTNYEQYF.

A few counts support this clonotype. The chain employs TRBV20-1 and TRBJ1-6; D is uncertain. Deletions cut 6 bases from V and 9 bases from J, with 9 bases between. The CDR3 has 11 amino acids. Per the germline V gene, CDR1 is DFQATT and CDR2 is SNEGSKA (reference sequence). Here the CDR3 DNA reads TGCAGTGCCCCCGAGCTTTCACCCCTCCACTTT. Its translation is CSAPELSPLHF.

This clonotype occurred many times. CDR3 DNA sequence: TGTGCCAGCAGTTTAGGGCCGGCTCAAGAGCAGTACTTC. Translating it yields CASSLGPAQEQYF. J is TRBJ2-7 and V is TRBV27, with no clear D. V was clipped by 2 bases and J by 7 bases, with 12 bases between them. This CDR3 is built from 13 residues. CDR1 is MNHEY and CDR2 is SMNVEV in the germline V gene (reference sequence).

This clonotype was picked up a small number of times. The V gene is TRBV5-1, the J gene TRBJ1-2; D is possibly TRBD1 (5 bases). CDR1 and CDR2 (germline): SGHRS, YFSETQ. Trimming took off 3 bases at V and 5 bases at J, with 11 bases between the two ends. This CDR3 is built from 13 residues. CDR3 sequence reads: CASSSGHEYGYTF. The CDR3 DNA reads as TGCGCCAGCAGCTCCGGACACGAGTATGGCTACACCTTC. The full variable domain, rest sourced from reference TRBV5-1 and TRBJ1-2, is KAGVTQTPRYLIKTRGQQVTLSCSPISGHRSVSWYQQTPGQGLQFLFEYFSETQRNKGNFPGRFSGRQFSNSRSEMNVSTLELGDSALYLCASSSGHEYGYTFGSGTRLTVV.

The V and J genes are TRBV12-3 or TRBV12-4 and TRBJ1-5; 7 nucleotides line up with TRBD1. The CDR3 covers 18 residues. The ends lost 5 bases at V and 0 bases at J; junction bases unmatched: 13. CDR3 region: CASSLGQAGSPSNQPQHF. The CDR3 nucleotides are TGTGCCAGCAGTCTTGGACAGGCCGGATCCCCTAGCAATCAGCCCCAGCATTTT.

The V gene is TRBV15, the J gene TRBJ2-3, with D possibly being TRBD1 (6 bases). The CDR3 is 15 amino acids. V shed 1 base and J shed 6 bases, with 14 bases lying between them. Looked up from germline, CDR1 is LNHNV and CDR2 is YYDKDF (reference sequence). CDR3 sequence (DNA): TGTGCCACCAGCAGAGGATCGGTTGGGGGCGATACGCAGTATTTT. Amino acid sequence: CATSRGSVGGDTQYF.

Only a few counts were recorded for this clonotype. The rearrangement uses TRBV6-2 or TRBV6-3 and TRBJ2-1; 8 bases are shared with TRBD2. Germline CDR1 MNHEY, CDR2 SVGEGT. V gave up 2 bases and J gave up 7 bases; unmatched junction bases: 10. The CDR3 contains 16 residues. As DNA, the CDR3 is TGTGCCAGCAGTTACCAGGTCGGGGGGGCTCAGAATGAGCAGTTCTTC. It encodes CASSYQVGGAQNEQFF.

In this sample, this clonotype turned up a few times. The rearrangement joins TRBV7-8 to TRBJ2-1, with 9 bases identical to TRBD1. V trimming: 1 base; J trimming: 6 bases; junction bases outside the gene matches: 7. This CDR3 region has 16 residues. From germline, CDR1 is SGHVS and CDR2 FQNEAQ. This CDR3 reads CASSLVDRGKGNEQFF. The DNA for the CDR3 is TGTGCCAGCAGCTTAGTAGACAGGGGGAAGGGCAATGAGCAGTTCTTC.

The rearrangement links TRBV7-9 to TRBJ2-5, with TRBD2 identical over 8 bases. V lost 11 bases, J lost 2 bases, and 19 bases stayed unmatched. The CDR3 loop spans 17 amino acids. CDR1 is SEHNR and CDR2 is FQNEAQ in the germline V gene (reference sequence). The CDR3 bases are TGTGCCGGTAAGGCACAAACAAAAGCGGGGGAGCAAGAGACCCAGTACTTC. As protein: CAGKAQTKAGEQETQYF.

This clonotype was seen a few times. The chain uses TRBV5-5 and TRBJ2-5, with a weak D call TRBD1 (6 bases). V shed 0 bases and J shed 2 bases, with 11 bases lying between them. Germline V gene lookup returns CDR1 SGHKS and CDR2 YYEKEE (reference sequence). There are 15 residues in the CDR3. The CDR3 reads CASSLDRASQETQYF. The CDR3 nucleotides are TGTGCCAGCAGCTTGGACAGGGCCTCTCAAGAGACCCAGTACTTC.

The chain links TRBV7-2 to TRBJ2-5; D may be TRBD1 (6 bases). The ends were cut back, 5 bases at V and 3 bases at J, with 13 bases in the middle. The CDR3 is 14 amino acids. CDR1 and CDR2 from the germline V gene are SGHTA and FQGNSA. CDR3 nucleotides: TGTGCCAGCAGCCGTGGACAGAAGGAAGAGACCCAGTACTTC. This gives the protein CASSRGQKEETQYF.

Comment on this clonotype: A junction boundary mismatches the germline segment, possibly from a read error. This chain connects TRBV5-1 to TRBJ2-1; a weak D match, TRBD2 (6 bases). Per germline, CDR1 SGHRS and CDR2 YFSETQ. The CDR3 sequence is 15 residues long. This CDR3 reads CASSLTGAGYNEQFF. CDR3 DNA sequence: TGCGCCAGCAGCCTCACGGGAGCAGGTTACAATGAACAGTTCTTC.

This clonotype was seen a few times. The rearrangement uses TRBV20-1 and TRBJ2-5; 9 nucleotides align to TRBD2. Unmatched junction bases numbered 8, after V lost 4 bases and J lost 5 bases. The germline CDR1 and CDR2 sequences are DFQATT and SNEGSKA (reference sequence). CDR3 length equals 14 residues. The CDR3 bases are TGCAGTGCTATGCGCGGGGGGGCTTATGAGACCCAGTACTTC. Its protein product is CSAMRGGAYETQYF.

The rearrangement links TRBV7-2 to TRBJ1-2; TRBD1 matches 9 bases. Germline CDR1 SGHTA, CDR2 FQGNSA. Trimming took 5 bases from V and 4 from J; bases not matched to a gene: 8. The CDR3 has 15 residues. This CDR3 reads CASSPDRTGAYGYTF. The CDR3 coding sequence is TGTGCCAGCAGCCCCGATAGGACAGGGGCCTATGGCTACACCTTC.

The CDR3 DNA is TGTGCCAGCAGCATCGGGACTGAGCAGTTCTTC. This translates into CASSIGTEQFF. The rearrangement links TRBV9 to TRBJ2-1, with D perhaps being TRBD1 or TRBD2 (5 bases each). Per germline, CDR1 SGDLS and CDR2 YYNGEE. Trimming left V 4 bases short and J 9 bases short, with 8 bases between. The CDR3 consists of 11 residues. Supplemented by reference TRBV9 and TRBJ2-1, the full variable domain reads DSGVTQTPKHLITATGQRVTLRCSPRSGDLSVYWYQQSLDQGLQFLIQYYNGEERAKGNILERFSAQQFPDLHSELNLSSLELGDSALYFCASSIGTEQFFGPGTRLTVL.

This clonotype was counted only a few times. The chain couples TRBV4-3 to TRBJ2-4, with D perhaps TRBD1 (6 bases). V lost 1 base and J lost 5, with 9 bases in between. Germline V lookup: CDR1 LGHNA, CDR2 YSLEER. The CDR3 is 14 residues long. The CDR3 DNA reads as TGCGCCAGCAGCCAAGGTACAGGGCAAAACATTCAGTACTTC. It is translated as CASSQGTGQNIQYF.

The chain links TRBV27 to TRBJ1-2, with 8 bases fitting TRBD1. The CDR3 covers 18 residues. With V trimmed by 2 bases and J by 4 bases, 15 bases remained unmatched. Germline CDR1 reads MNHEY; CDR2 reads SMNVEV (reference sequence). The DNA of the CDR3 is TGTGCCAGCAGTTTAACCCCCGACGGCAGGGGGCGGAGCTATGGCTACACCTTC. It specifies CASSLTPDGRGRSYGYTF.

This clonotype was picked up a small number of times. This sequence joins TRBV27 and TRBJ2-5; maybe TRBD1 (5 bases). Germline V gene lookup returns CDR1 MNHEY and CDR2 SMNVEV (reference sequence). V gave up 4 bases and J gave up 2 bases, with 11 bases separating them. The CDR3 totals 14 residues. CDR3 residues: CASSWGRSQETQYF. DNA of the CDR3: TGTGCCAGCAGTTGGGGCCGGAGTCAAGAGACCCAGTACTTC.

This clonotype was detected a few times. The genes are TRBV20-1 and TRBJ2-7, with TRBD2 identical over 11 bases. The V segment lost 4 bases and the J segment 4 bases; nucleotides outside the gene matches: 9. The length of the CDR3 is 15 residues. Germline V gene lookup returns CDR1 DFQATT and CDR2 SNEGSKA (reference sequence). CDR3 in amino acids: CSAIYLAGGRYEQYF. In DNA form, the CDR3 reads TGCAGTGCTATTTATCTAGCGGGGGGACGATACGAGCAGTACTTC.

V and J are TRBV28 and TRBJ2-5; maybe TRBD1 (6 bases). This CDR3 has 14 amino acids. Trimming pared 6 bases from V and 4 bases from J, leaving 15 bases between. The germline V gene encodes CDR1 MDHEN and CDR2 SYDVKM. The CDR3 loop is CASSRRGITETQYF. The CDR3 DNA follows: TGTGCCAGCAGCCGCAGGGGTATCACAGAGACCCAGTACTTC. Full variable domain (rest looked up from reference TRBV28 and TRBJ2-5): DVKVTQSSRYLVKRTGEKVFLECVQDMDHENMFWYRQDPGLGLRLIYFSYDVKMKEKGDIPEGYSVSREKKERFSLILESASTNQTSMYLCASSRRGITETQYFGPGTRLLVL.

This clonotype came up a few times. CDR3 in DNA: TGCGCCAGCCCATTAAAGCCCGATGCGGGGGGCCCACTTTGGTACCAAGAGACCCAGTACTTC. Translated: CASPLKPDAGGPLWYQETQYF. The chain joins TRBV5-1 to TRBJ2-5; 8 bases match TRBD2. The CDR3 is 21 amino acids. Germline V CDR1 and CDR2: SGHRS, YFSETQ. Trimming took 7 bases from V and 0 from J; bases not matched to a gene: 26.

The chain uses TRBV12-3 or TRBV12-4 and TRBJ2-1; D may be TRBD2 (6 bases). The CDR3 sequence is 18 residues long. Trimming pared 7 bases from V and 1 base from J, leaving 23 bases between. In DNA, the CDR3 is TGTGCCAGCAAGGTCAATCTTGGCGGGGCCCCTTCCTACAATGAGCAGTTCTTC. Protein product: CASKVNLGGAPSYNEQFF.

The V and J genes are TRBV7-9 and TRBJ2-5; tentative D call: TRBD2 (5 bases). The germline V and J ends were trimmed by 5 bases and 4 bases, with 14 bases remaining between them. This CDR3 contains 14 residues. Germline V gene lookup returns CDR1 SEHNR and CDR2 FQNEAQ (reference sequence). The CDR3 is CASSLGSVVETQYF. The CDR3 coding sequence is TGTGCCAGCAGCCTCGGTAGCGTGGTAGAGACCCAGTACTTC.

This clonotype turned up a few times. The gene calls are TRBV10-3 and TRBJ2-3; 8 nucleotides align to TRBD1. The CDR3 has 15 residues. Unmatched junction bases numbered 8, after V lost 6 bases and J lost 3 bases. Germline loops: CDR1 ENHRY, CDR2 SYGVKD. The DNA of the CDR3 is TGTGCCATCAGGCCAGGGGGCGCGGGTACAGATACGCAGTATTTT. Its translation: CAIRPGGAGTDTQYF.

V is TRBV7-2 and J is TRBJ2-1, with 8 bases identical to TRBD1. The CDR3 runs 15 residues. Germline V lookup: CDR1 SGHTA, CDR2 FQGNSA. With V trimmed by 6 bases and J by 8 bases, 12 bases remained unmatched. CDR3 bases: TGTGCCAGCAGGCCGACAGGGGCAGGGACGCATGAGCAGTTCTTC. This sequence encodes CASRPTGAGTHEQFF.